Following are 9 T cell receptor beta chains from one sample sequenced in a study of OX40 agonist ivuxolimab in advanced cancers. TCRdb's copy holds only in-frame clones and misses some; the assay was immunoSEQ multiplex PCR. Among tens of thousands of clones listed, approximately 91% were seen once. The material sequenced was CD4+ or CD8+ T cells sorted from blood, taken in a trial of the OX40 agonist ivuxolimab. The receptors were sampled from an adult with an advanced solid tumor such as melanoma, head and neck, liver or kidney cancer.

V and J are TRBV6-5 and TRBJ1-1; D gene uncertain. V was cut by 0 bases and J by 8 bases, with 7 bases left in between. The V gene's germline CDR1 is MNHEY and CDR2 SVGAGI. The CDR3 covers 12 residues. The CDR3 bases are TGTGCCAGCAGTTACTCGACCGGGGAAGCTTTCTTT. Translating it yields CASSYSTGEAFF.

The J gene is TRBJ2-7, the V gene TRBV7-6; 15 positions match TRBD2. Germline V gene sequence: CDR1 SGHVS, CDR2 FNYEAQ. V lost 5 bases, J lost 5 bases, and 10 bases stayed unmatched. The CDR3 covers 17 residues. The CDR3 sequence is CASSQAGLAGGPNEQYV. The CDR3 region has the DNA TGTGCCAGCAGCCAAGCCGGACTAGCGGGGGGGCCGAACGAGCAGTACGTC.

The count of this clone is one. The rearrangement uses TRBV4-1 and TRBJ2-2; TRBD2 might be the D (6 bases). Per the germline V gene, CDR1 is MGHRA and CDR2 is YSYEKL. The CDR3 is made up of 17 amino acids. Trimming pared 3 bases from V and 3 bases from J, leaving 17 bases between. CDR3 bases: TGCGCCAGCAGCCACTCCTGGGGGGAAAGAGACACCGGGGAGCTGTTTTTT. Its translation is CASSHSWGERDTGELFF.

V gene TRBV27 combines with J gene TRBJ2-1; 10 bases are a match to TRBD1. The V gene end was trimmed by 4 bases and the J gene end by 7 bases; junction bases not matched to a gene: 16. There are 18 residues in the CDR3. Germline lookup yields CDR1 MNHEY and CDR2 SMNVEV (reference sequence). CDR3 DNA sequence: TGTGCCAGCAGTTCGCCCGCCGGAGGGACAGGGGTCGTTAATGAGCAGTTCTTC. Translation gives CASSSPAGGTGVVNEQFF.

This chain joins TRBV7-9 and TRBJ1-2, with TRBD1 matching over 8 bases. The CDR3 length is 17 residues. Germline V gene lookup returns CDR1 SEHNR and CDR2 FQNEAQ (reference sequence). Trimming took 4 bases from V and 1 from J; bases not matched to a gene: 11. The DNA of the CDR3 is TGTGCCAGCAGCTCCATGGGACAGGCTTATTTTAACTATGGCTACACCTTC. This codes for CASSSMGQAYFNYGYTF.

The chain has TRBV4-1 and TRBJ1-5, with D possibly TRBD1 on 5 matching bases. The CDR3 is made up of 13 amino acids. Germline lookup yields CDR1 MGHRA and CDR2 YSYEKL. The ends were cut back, 0 bases at V and 6 bases at J, with 6 bases in the middle. CDR3 sequence: CASSQDQGQPQHF. The CDR3 DNA reads TGCGCCAGCAGCCAAGACCAGGGTCAGCCCCAGCATTTT.

V is TRBV11-2 and J is TRBJ2-7; no clear D. CDR3 length: 11 amino acids. Trimming left V 10 bases short and J 5 bases short, with 12 bases between. Germline assignment: CDR1 SGHAT and CDR2 FQNNGV. Here the CDR3 DNA reads TGTGCCACCGCTTTCGGCCACGAGCAGTACTTC. It encodes CATAFGHEQYF.

The chain carries TRBV28 and TRBJ2-4; tentatively, D is TRBD2 (5 bases). The CDR3 contains 15 residues. Per the germline V gene, CDR1 is MDHEN and CDR2 is SYDVKM. V lost 10 bases and J lost 0, with 16 bases in between. The CDR3: CATRGLALAKNIQYF. The CDR3, as DNA: TGTGCCACCCGAGGGCTAGCTTTAGCCAAAAACATTCAGTACTTC.

The V call is TRBV5-4, the J call TRBJ2-7; possible D gene TRBD1, 6 bases. V was cut by 0 bases and J by 3 bases, with 7 bases left in between. CDR3 length: 13 amino acids. Germline V gene data show CDR1 as SGHNT and CDR2 as YYREEE (reference sequence). CDR3 in amino acids: CASSLEDSYEQYF. CDR3 sequence (DNA): TGTGCCAGCAGCTTGGAGGACAGCTACGAGCAGTACTTC.